What follows is one TCR beta chain and its context. No antigen is known for it. The data were taken from a study of cytomegalovirus exposure and HLA in healthy donors. Overall study findings and caveats: It was 150 to 200 TCR beta chains that were listed as cytomegalovirus-associated. There were some V segments, including TRBV6-2 and TRBV6-3, excluded as indistinguishable. Reports showed the classifier diagnosing cytomegalovirus status with high specificity and sensitivity.

V gave up 5 bases and J gave up 0 bases; unmatched junction bases: 7. CDR1 is SSHAT, CDR2 FNYEAQ, per germline (reference sequence). CDR3 length: 15 residues. Both 60 Vbeta primers and 13 Jbeta primers went into the PCR. Libraries were prepared by immunoSEQ multiplex PCR; TCRdb keeps only in-frame clonotypes and omits some of them. Among more than 200,000 clones listed, over 60% were seen once. Sequencing used PBMCs. The clonotype originates from a man in his forties or fifties in good health and CMV-seronegative. The rearrangement joins TRBV7-7 to TRBJ2-7; 7 bases align to TRBD2. CDR3 amino acids: CASSPIAGVSYEQYF. CDR3 in DNA: TGTGCCAGCAGCCCCATCGCGGGGGTCTCCTACGAGCAGTACTTC.